The 32 T cell receptor beta chains reported below all come from one sample, sequenced in a study of T-cell memory formation after mild COVID-19. Each CDR3 protein is one row after TCRdb ran MiXCR on the 5' RACE reads. The sample has fewer than 350,000 distinct CDR3 sequences, 18% seen once; the top ten hold about 21%. Source material: PBMCs or a T cell subset sorted from them (not recorded which). These receptors were collected from a man aged 18-30 years who had mild COVID-19 (a few samples of this study predate the infection). Cell type and time point are not known.

The chain employs TRBV11-2 and TRBJ2-2; D remains ambiguous. V was pared by 5 bases and J by 7 bases, with 11 bases between. The V gene's germline CDR1 is SGHAT and CDR2 FQNNGV. The CDR3 is 13 amino acids. The CDR3 DNA is TGTGCCAGCAGCACCGTGCAGAACGGGGAGCTGTTTTTT. Protein sequence: CASSTVQNGELFF.

The sample holds a few counts of this clonotype. The rearrangement links TRBV7-2 to TRBJ2-1; the match to TRBD1 covers 9 bases. The CDR3 runs 18 residues. Germline lookup yields CDR1 SGHTA and CDR2 FQGNSA. With 1 base clipped from V and 2 bases from J, the junction kept 9 bases outside the gene matches. CDR3 sequence: CASSLGIVGTGPYNEQFF. CDR3 nucleotides: TGTGCCAGCAGCTTAGGCATCGTAGGGACAGGGCCCTACAATGAGCAGTTCTTC. The whole variable domain, remainder taken from reference TRBV7-2 and TRBJ2-1, is GAGVSQSPSNKVTEKGKDVELRCDPISGHTALYWYRQSLGQGLEFLIYFQGNSAPDKSGLPSDRFSAERTGGSVSTLTIQRTQQEDSAVYLCASSLGIVGTGPYNEQFFGPGTRLTVL.

In this sample, this clonotype turned up many times. The rearrangement links TRBV4-2 to TRBJ1-6; D is uncertain. This CDR3 contains 15 residues. Germline lookup yields CDR1 LGHNA and CDR2 YNFKEQ. The V end was cut by 0 bases, the J end by 13 bases, with 16 bases between. CDR3 nucleotides: TGTGCCAGCAGCCAAGATCCCGGTCCGGAGGAGCCCCTCCACTTT. Translated, it gives CASSQDPGPEEPLHF.

This clonotype was seen a few times. The chain employs TRBV5-1 and TRBJ2-4; D possibly corresponds to TRBD2 (6 bases). The germline V gene encodes CDR1 SGHRS and CDR2 YFSETQ. Trimming cost V 0 bases and J 3 bases, with 13 bases left between them. The length of the CDR3 is 16 residues. In DNA form, the CDR3 reads TGCGCCAGCAGCTTGGAGCCTAGCGTTGACAAAAACATTCAGTACTTC. It specifies CASSLEPSVDKNIQYF.

This clonotype was observed a few times. The chain combines TRBV6-2 or TRBV6-3 with TRBJ1-1, with D uncertain. The CDR3 length is 15 residues. V lost 4 bases and J 1 base, leaving 13 bases between the germline ends. Germline CDR1 MNHEY, CDR2 SVGEGT. The CDR3 sequence is CASSWQWAKNTEAFF. The CDR3 DNA follows: TGTGCCAGCAGTTGGCAGTGGGCTAAGAACACTGAAGCTTTCTTT.

The chain has TRBV5-1 and TRBJ2-3; D remains ambiguous. This CDR3 has 14 residues. V lost 0 bases, J lost 2 bases, and 7 bases lay in between. CDR1 and CDR2 from the germline V gene are SGHRS and YFSETQ. The CDR3 loop is CASSLAQHTDTQYF. The DNA for the CDR3 is TGCGCCAGCAGCTTGGCGCAACACACAGATACGCAGTATTTT.

This clonotype occurred a few times. The chain couples TRBV7-9 to TRBJ1-5, with D hard to call. Trimming stripped 3 bases from V and 6 bases from J, with 9 bases between. The CDR3 length is 13 residues. The germline V gene encodes CDR1 SEHNR and CDR2 FQNEAQ (reference sequence). The CDR3 coding sequence is TGTGCCAGCAGCTTGGTCGACTTTCAGCCCCAGCATTTT. It encodes CASSLVDFQPQHF. Full variable domain (outside the CDR3, taken from reference TRBV7-9 and TRBJ1-5): DTGVSQNPRHKITKRGQNVTFRCDPISEHNRLYWYRQTLGQGPEFLTYFQNEAQLEKSRLLSDRFSAERPKGSFSTLEIQRTEQGDSAMYLCASSLVDFQPQHFGDGTRLSIL.

To note about this clonotype: A junction end diverges from the germline sequence, so it may reflect a read error. The chain uses TRBV9 and TRBJ2-3, with D unclear. The CDR3 has 14 residues. The V gene's germline CDR1 is SGDLS and CDR2 YYNGEE. CDR3 amino acids: CASRVAQVTDTQYF. DNA of the CDR3: TGTGCCAGCAGAGTAGCTCAGGTTACAGATACGCAGTATTTT.

This clonotype has only one observation. This chain uses TRBV7-2 with TRBJ2-1; D is perhaps TRBD1 or TRBD2 (5 bases each). The CDR3 is made up of 15 amino acids. V lost 0 bases and J lost 5, with 11 bases in between. CDR1 and CDR2 (germline): SGHTA, FQGNSA. Here the CDR3 DNA reads TGTGCCAGCAGCTTAGCGAGGGGACGCCACAATGAGCAGTTCTTC. It specifies CASSLARGRHNEQFF.

This clonotype has only a few counts. This chain links TRBV20-1 with TRBJ2-7; 8 bases align to TRBD2. Unmatched junction bases numbered 26, after V lost 1 base and J lost 6 bases. This CDR3 is 20 amino acids long. Looked up from germline, CDR1 is DFQATT and CDR2 is SNEGSKA (reference sequence). CDR3 loop: CSARVGWVTTGISGALEQYV. The DNA for the CDR3 is TGCAGTGCTAGAGTTGGATGGGTGACTACCGGGATTAGCGGGGCTCTCGAGCAGTACGTC.

This clonotype turned up a few times. The genes are TRBV28 and TRBJ1-3; tentatively, D is TRBD1 (6 bases). This CDR3 is built from 14 residues. The V end lost 2 bases, the J end lost 11 bases, and 16 bases lay between the germline ends. Germline lookup yields CDR1 MDHEN and CDR2 SYDVKM. Here the CDR3 reads CASSLEYREGAIYF. CDR3 coding DNA: TGTGCCAGCAGTTTAGAGTACAGGGAAGGAGCCATATATTTT.

The chain combines TRBV12-3 or TRBV12-4 with TRBJ2-7, with 8 bases lining up with TRBD1. The CDR3 length is 15 residues. Trimming took 5 bases from V and 3 from J; bases not matched to a gene: 9. The CDR3 protein is CASSPGQGALYEQYF. CDR3 in DNA: TGTGCCAGCAGTCCTGGACAGGGTGCTCTCTACGAGCAGTACTTC.

The V call is TRBV7-2, the J call TRBJ2-5, with TRBD2 matching over 8 bases. The CDR3 length is 14 residues. The germline V gene has CDR1 SGHTA and CDR2 FQGNSA. J was trimmed by 6 bases and V by 2 bases; bases with no gene match: 5. The CDR3 spells CASSLSTGGKTQYF. The CDR3 bases are TGTGCCAGCAGCTTATCTACGGGGGGGAAGACCCAGTACTTC.

Only a few counts were recorded for this clonotype. The chain is built from TRBV7-2 and TRBJ2-3; possibly TRBD1 or TRBD2 for D (5 bases each). V was clipped by 4 bases and J by 4 bases, with 18 bases between them. CDR3 length: 16 residues. Germline lookup yields CDR1 SGHTA and CDR2 FQGNSA. The CDR3 region is CASSSGTHHSSDTQYF. As DNA, the CDR3 is TGTGCCAGCAGCTCCGGGACCCACCACTCGTCAGATACGCAGTATTTT.

In this sample, this clonotype turned up a few times. The chain is built from TRBV29-1 and TRBJ1-3; 9 bases are a match to TRBD1. Trimming took 6 bases from V and 2 from J; bases not matched to a gene: 2. Germline loops: CDR1 SQVTM, CDR2 ANQGSEA. The CDR3 runs to 13 residues. The CDR3 region has the DNA TGCAGCGTCTGGACAGGGGCTGGAAACACCATATATTTT. Protein: CSVWTGAGNTIYF.

This clonotype was counted only a few times. The CDR3 protein is CSEQQGLTAYEQYV. DNA of the CDR3: TGCAGCGAGCAACAGGGGCTTACAGCCTACGAGCAGTACGTC. V and J are TRBV29-1 and TRBJ2-7, with TRBD1 matching 7 bases. This CDR3 contains 14 residues. V shed 7 bases, J shed 2 bases, and the junction held 11 bases outside the gene matches. Germline CDR1 and CDR2: SQVTM and ANQGSEA.

This chain uses TRBV12-3 or TRBV12-4 with TRBJ1-6; 9 bases match TRBD1. V lost 6 bases and J lost 8; bases outside the gene matches: 5. The CDR3 is 14 residues long. CDR3 loop: CASRLDRGYSPLHF. CDR3 nucleotide sequence: TGTGCCAGCAGGTTGGACAGGGGTTATTCACCCCTCCACTTT.

This clonotype showed up just a few times. The chain couples TRBV6-5 to TRBJ1-1; 7 positions match TRBD1. Germline loops: CDR1 MNHEY, CDR2 SVGAGI. The CDR3 totals 12 residues. V trimming: 2 bases; J trimming: 10 bases; junction bases outside the gene matches: 4. CDR3 in DNA: TGTGCCAGCAGTTACAGGGGGCTTAGAGCTTTCTTT. Its translation: CASSYRGLRAFF.

This clonotype was seen at least ten times. V and J are TRBV4-1 and TRBJ2-2; a possible D gene is TRBD1 (5 bases). Germline V CDR1 and CDR2: MGHRA, YSYEKL. Trimming removed 6 bases from V and 3 bases from J, with 8 bases in between. The CDR3 covers 13 residues. The CDR3 nucleotides read TGCGCCAGCAGGCCCAGGGACACCGGGGAGCTGTTTTTT. It translates to CASRPRDTGELFF.

This clonotype has only one observation. The chain links TRBV5-1 to TRBJ1-1, with 7 bases lining up with TRBD1. With V trimmed by 0 bases and J by 11 bases, 4 bases remained unmatched. The V gene's germline CDR1 is SGHRS and CDR2 YFSETQ. The CDR3 contains 12 residues. The CDR3 coding sequence is TGCGCCAGCAGCTTGGCCCCGGACAGGGCTTTCTTT. Translated, it gives CASSLAPDRAFF.

This chain links TRBV7-2 with TRBJ1-2, with a weak D call TRBD1 (5 bases). The CDR3 covers 14 residues. The germline gives CDR1 SGHTA, CDR2 FQGNSA. V was shortened by 4 bases and J by 3 bases, with 12 bases between the two germline ends. CDR3 sequence reads: CASSSPGGHYGYTF. The DNA for the CDR3 is TGTGCCAGCAGCTCCCCGGGGGGTCACTATGGCTACACCTTC.

This clonotype appeared a few times. The rearrangement links TRBV4-1 to TRBJ2-3; TRBD1 aligns across 7 bases. CDR3 size: 15 residues. V shed 6 bases and J 1 base; nucleotides not matched to a gene: 7. Per the germline V gene, CDR1 is MGHRA and CDR2 is YSYEKL. The DNA of the CDR3 is TGCGCCAGCAGTTTTGAGGGGGCCGGCACAGATACGCAGTATTTT. Its protein product is CASSFEGAGTDTQYF.

The chain uses TRBV7-9 and TRBJ1-5, with unresolved D. CDR3 length equals 14 residues. The germline V and J ends were trimmed by 6 bases and 0 bases, with 9 bases remaining between them. Germline CDR1 reads SEHNR; CDR2 reads FQNEAQ (reference sequence). This CDR3 reads CASSQENSNQPQHF. DNA of the CDR3: TGTGCCAGCAGTCAGGAGAATAGCAATCAGCCCCAGCATTTT.

The V call is TRBV5-1, the J call TRBJ2-5, with TRBD1 matching over 7 bases. The germline V gene encodes CDR1 SGHRS and CDR2 YFSETQ. The CDR3 consists of 14 residues. J lost 5 bases, V lost 5 bases, and 9 bases had no gene match. The CDR3 protein is CASSPEGAAETQYF. The CDR3 coding sequence is TGCGCCAGCAGTCCCGAGGGGGCCGCGGAGACCCAGTACTTC.

V is TRBV3-1 and J is TRBJ2-7; 12 bases match TRBD2. This CDR3 is 15 amino acids long. V was clipped by 4 bases and J by 2 bases; unmatched bases: 3. The germline CDR1 and CDR2 sequences are LGHDT and YNNKEL (reference sequence). As DNA, the CDR3 is TGTGCCAGCAGCCTCACTAGCGGGGGGCCCTACGAGCAGTACTTC. Translation: CASSLTSGGPYEQYF.

In this sample, this clonotype turned up many times. This chain uses TRBV24-1 with TRBJ1-5, with 9 bases fitting TRBD1. The V gene end was trimmed by 7 bases and the J gene end by 11 bases; junction bases not matched to a gene: 11. CDR1 KGHDR and CDR2 SFDVKD come from the germline V gene. The CDR3 loop spans 14 amino acids. The CDR3 is CATSHRDREGTQHF. For the CDR3, the DNA is TGTGCCACCAGCCACCGGGACAGGGAGGGAACCCAGCATTTT.

This clonotype was observed a handful of times. The V gene is TRBV11-2, the J gene TRBJ2-7, with TRBD1 matching 9 bases. Germline V gene data show CDR1 as SGHAT and CDR2 as FQNNGV. This CDR3 contains 16 residues. The J segment lost 4 bases and the V segment lost 5 bases, leaving 12 bases of the junction unmatched. The CDR3 DNA reads as TGTGCCAGCAGCCTAGGGTCCGGGACAGGGACGTACGAGCAGTACTTC. This gives the protein CASSLGSGTGTYEQYF.

The chain uses TRBV5-1 and TRBJ2-3, with 11 bases identical to TRBD2. The CDR3 is 17 residues long. The V gene's germline CDR1 is SGHRS and CDR2 YFSETQ. Trimming at V came to 4 bases and at J to 5 bases, leaving 12 bases not matched to a gene. CDR3 nucleotides: TGCGCCAGCAGCCGCGAAAGTAGCGGGGGGGCCGAAGATACGCAGTATTTT. Protein product: CASSRESSGGAEDTQYF.

The chain carries TRBV29-1 and TRBJ2-2; unclear D gene. V gave up 6 bases and J gave up 4 bases, with 15 bases separating them. From germline, CDR1 is SQVTM and CDR2 ANQGSEA. The CDR3 loop spans 14 amino acids. DNA of the CDR3: TGCAGCGTCGTCCTGGCCGTAAGCACCGGGGAGCTGTTTTTT. Translated: CSVVLAVSTGELFF.

The rearrangement joins TRBV20-1 to TRBJ2-7, with 8 nucleotides matching TRBD2. With 3 bases clipped from V and 1 base from J, the junction kept 5 bases outside the gene matches. This CDR3 region has 14 residues. Germline V gives CDR1 DFQATT, CDR2 SNEGSKA (reference sequence). As DNA, the CDR3 is TGCAGTGCTAGGCGGGGGGCCCAATCCTACGAGCAGTACGTC. As protein: CSARRGAQSYEQYV.

The chain has TRBV30 and TRBJ1-2, with 7 bases that match TRBD1. The CDR3 loop spans 13 amino acids. Germline CDR1 and CDR2: GTSNPN and SVGIG (reference sequence). V shed 0 bases, J shed 4 bases, and the junction held 2 bases outside the gene matches. The CDR3 protein is CAWSVNRGYGYTF. For the CDR3, the DNA is TGTGCCTGGAGTGTTAACAGGGGCTATGGCTACACCTTC.

The chain's CDR3 is CASSLSQTYEQYF. The DNA of the CDR3 is TGTGCCAGCAGTTTAAGTCAGACCTACGAGCAGTACTTC. The chain combines TRBV27 with TRBJ2-7, with D unresolved. The CDR3 spans 13 residues. The V gene's germline CDR1 is MNHEY and CDR2 SMNVEV (reference sequence). V was trimmed by 2 bases and J by 2 bases, leaving 7 bases between them.